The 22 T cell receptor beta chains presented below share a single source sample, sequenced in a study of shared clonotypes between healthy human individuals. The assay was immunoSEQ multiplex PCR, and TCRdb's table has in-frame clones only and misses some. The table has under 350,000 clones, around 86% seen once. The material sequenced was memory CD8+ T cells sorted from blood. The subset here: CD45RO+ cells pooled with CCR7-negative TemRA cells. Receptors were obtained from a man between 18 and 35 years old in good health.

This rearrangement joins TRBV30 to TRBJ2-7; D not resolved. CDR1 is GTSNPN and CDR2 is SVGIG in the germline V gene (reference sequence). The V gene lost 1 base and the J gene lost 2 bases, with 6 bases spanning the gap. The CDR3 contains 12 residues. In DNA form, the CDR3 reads TGTGCCTGGAGTGCAGGAACCTACGAGCAGTACTTC. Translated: CAWSAGTYEQYF.

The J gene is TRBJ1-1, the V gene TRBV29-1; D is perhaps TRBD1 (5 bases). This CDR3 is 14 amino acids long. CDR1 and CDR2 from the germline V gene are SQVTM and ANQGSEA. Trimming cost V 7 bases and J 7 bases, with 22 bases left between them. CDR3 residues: CSACAMGVEGEAFF. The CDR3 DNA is TGCAGCGCGTGCGCCATGGGGGTTGAGGGTGAAGCTTTCTTT.

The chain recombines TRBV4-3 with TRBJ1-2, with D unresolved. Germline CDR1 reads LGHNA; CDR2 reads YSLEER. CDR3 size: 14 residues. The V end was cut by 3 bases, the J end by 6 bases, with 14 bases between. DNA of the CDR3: TGCGCCAGCAGCCACACGACCGTCCGAGATGGCTACACCTTC. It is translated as CASSHTTVRDGYTF.

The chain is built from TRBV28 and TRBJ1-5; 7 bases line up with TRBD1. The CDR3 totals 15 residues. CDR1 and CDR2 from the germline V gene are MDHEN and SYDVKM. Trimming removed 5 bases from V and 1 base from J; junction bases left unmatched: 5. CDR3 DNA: TGTGCCAGCAGTCCCGGGACAGTAAGCAATCAGCCCCAGCATTTT. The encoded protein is CASSPGTVSNQPQHF.

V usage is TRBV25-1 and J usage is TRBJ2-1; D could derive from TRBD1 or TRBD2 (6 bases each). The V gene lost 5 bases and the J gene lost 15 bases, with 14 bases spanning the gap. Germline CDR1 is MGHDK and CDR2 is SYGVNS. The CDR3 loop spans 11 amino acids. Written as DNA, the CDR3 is TGTGCCAGCAGTCAAGGGGGGCTGAGGTTCTTC. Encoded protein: CASSQGGLRFF.

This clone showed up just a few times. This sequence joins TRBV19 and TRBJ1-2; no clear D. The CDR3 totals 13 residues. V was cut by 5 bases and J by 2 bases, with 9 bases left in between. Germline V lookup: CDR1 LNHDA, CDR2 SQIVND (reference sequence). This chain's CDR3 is CASSGRLNYGYTF. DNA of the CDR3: TGTGCCAGTAGTGGGAGACTGAACTATGGCTACACCTTC.

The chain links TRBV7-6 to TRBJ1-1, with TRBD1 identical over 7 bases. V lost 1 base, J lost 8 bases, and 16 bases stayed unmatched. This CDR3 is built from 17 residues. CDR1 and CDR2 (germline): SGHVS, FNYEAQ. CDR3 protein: CASSLDPDRVVNGEAFF. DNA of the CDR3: TGTGCCAGCAGCTTAGACCCCGACAGGGTGGTCAATGGAGAAGCTTTCTTT.

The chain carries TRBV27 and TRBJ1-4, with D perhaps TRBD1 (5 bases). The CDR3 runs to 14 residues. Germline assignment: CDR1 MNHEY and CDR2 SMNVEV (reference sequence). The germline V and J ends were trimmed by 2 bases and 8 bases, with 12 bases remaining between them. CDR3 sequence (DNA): TGTGCCAGCAGTTTACTCTGGGGGAACGAAAAACTGTTTTTT. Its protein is CASSLLWGNEKLFF.

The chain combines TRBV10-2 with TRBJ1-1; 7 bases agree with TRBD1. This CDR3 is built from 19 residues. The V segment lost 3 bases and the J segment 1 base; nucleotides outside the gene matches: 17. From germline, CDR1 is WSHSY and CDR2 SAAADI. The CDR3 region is CASSDWLGQHDLSNTEAFF. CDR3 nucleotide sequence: TGCGCCAGCAGTGATTGGTTGGGACAGCACGATTTGTCGAACACTGAAGCTTTCTTT.

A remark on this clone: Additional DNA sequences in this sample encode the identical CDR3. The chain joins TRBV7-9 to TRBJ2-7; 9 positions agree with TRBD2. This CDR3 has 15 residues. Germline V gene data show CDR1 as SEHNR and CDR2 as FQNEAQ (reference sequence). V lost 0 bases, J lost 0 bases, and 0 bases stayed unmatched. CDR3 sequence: CASSLASGSSYEQYF. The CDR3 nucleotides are TGTGCCAGCAGCTTAGCTAGCGGGAGCTCCTACGAGCAGTACTTC.

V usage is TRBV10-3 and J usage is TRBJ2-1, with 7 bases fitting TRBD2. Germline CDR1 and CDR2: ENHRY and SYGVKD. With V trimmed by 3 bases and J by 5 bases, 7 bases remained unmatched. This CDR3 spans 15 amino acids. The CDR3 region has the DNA TGTGCCATCAGTGACCTCGCGGGGGAAAACAATGAGCAGTTCTTC. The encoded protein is CAISDLAGENNEQFF.

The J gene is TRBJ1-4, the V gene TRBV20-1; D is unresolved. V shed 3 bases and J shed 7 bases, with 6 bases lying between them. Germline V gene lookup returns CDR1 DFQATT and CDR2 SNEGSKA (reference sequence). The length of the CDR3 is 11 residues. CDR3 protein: CSARLGEKLFF. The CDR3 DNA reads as TGCAGTGCTAGGTTGGGTGAAAAACTGTTTTTT.

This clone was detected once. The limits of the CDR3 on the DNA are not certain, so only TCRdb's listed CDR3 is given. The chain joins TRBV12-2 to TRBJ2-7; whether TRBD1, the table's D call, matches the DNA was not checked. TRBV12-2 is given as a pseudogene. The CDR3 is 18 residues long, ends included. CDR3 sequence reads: CASRYICPMQGLVNEQYF.

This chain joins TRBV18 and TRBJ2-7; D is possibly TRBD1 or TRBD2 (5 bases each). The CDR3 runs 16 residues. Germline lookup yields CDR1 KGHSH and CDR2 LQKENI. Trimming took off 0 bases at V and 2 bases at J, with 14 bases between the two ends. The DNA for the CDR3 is TGTGCCAGCTCACCACCGCCCCGGGACGGAGCCTACGAGCAGTACTTC. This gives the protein CASSPPPRDGAYEQYF.

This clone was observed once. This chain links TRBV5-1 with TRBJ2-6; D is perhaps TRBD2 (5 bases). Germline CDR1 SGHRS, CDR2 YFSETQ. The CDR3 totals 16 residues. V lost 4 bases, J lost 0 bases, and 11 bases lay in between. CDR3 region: CASSHGLLSGANVLTF. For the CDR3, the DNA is TGCGCCAGCAGCCATGGACTGCTCTCTGGGGCCAACGTCCTGACTTTC.

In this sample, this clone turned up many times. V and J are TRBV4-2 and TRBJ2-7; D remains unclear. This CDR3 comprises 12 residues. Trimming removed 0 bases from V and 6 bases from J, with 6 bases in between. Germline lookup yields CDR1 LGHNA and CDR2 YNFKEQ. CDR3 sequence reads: CASSQEGTEQYF. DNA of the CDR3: TGTGCCAGCAGCCAAGAGGGTACCGAGCAGTACTTC.

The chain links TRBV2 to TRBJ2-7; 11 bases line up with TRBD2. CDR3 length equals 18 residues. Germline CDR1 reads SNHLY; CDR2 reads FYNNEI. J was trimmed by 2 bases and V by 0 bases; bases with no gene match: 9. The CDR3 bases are TGTGCCAGCAGTGAAGCCGGACGACTAGCGGGGCTGCCCTACGAGCAGTACTTC. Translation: CASSEAGRLAGLPYEQYF.

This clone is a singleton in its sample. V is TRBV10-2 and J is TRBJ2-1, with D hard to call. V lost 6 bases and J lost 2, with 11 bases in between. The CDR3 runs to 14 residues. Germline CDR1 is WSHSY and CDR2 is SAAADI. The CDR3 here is CASSPLVTYNEQFF. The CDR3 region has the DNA TGCGCCAGCAGCCCCCTAGTAACCTACAATGAGCAGTTCTTC.

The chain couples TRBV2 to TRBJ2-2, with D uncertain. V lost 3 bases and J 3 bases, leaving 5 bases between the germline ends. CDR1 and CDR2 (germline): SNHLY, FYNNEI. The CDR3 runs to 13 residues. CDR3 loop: CASSDSYTGELFF. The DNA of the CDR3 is TGTGCCAGCAGTGATTCGTACACCGGGGAGCTGTTTTTT.

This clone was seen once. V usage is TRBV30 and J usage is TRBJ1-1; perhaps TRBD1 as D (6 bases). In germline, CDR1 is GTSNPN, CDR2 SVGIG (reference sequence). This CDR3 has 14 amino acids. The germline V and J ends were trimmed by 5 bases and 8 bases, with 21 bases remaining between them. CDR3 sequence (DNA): TGTGCCTGGGAATTAGGTTCGGGGGCTGGGGAAGCTTTCTTT. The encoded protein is CAWELGSGAGEAFF.

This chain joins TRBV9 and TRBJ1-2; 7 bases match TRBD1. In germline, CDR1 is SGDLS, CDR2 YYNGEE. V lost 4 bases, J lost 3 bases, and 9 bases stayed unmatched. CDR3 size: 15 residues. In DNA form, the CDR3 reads TGTGCCAGCAGCCCTCACTTAGGGACAGACTATGGCTACACCTTC. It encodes CASSPHLGTDYGYTF.

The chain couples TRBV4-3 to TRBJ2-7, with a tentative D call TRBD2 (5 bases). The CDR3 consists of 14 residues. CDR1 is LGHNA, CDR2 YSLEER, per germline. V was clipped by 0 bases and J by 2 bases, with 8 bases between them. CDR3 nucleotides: TGCGCCAGCAGCCAAGAATGGGAGACCTACGAGCAGTACTTC. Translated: CASSQEWETYEQYF.